The text below deals with one T cell receptor beta chain. Its antigen is unknown. These data belong to a study of cytotoxic CD8 clonotypes in ibrutinib-treated CLL. Study context: Results showed around 25 partial and 2 complete responses; following median roughly 68 months, 14 remained remitted, approximately 12 advanced. Overall study findings and caveats: Starting clonality was above that of age-matched healthy donors and tracked circulating CD8+ T-cell counts.

TCRdb keeps only in-frame clones here, not all; method: immunoSEQ multiplex PCR. The data hold under 300,000 clones, with roughly three quarters observed a single time. There are 14 residues in the CDR3. From germline, CDR1 is MNHEY and CDR2 SMNVEV (reference sequence). The germline V and J ends were trimmed by 2 bases and 0 bases, with 8 bases remaining between them. Genomic DNA in a quantity of about 2 micrograms was derived from cryopreserved PBMCs for TCR beta libraries. The sample here was PBMCs, taken at disease progression, from a patient treated with ibrutinib. The origin of this receptor is a human donor with chronic lymphocytic leukemia. The chain couples TRBV27 to TRBJ2-7, with D unclear. DNA for the CDR3: TGTGCCAGCAGTTTAGAGGCAAGCTCCTACGAGCAGTACTTC. Its translation: CASSLEASSYEQYF.